The T cell receptor beta chain described here comes from a study of spatial heterogeneity in lung cancer. Whole-study findings and limits: Blood carried ubiquitous expanded tumor TCRs more at resection than follow-up.

On this clonotype: Its specificity is unknown.

This CDR3 has 16 amino acids. Germline V gene sequence: CDR1 MGHRA, CDR2 YSYEKL. Losses at the gene ends were 0 bases for V and 7 bases for J; bases not matched to a gene: 4. Time point here: sample taken at primary tumor resection. Sequencing of whole RNA from tumor, nontumor lung or frozen PBMC involved no sorting. The donor group consisted of roughly 76 patients who had untreated, early-stage non-small cell lung cancer. TCR cDNA molecules were tagged individually, and each one carried a unique molecular identifier. TCRdb analysed the 5' RACE reads with MiXCR anew, one entry per CDR3 protein. The data contain tens of thousands of distinct CDR3 sequences, around 8.4% of them seen just once; the ten biggest clones take up roughly 16%.

The receptor was derived from a female donor with early-stage non-small cell lung cancer. The rearrangement joins TRBV4-1 to TRBJ2-1; 12 bases align to TRBD2. The sample consisted of PBMCs, taken at surgery. CDR3 in amino acids: CASSQETSGGPNEQFF. CDR3 in DNA: TGCGCCAGCAGCCAAGAGACTAGCGGGGGCCCAAATGAGCAGTTCTTC.